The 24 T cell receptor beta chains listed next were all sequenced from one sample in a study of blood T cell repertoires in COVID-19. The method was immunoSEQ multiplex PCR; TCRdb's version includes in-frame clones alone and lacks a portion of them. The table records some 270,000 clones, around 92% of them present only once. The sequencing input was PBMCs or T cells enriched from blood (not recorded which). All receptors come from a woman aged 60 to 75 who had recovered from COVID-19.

CDR3 nucleotides: TGTGCCAGCGGATGGACAGGACTTAACAATGAGCAGTTCTTC. This sequence encodes CASGWTGLNNEQFF. The chain combines TRBV6-5 with TRBJ2-1; 7 bases match TRBD1. Germline loops: CDR1 MNHEY, CDR2 SVGAGI. The CDR3 spans 14 residues. V lost 8 bases and J lost 5; bases outside the gene matches: 9.

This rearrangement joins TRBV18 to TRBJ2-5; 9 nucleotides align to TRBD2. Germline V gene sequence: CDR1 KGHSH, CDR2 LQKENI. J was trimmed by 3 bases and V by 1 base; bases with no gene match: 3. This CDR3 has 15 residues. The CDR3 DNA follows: TGTGCCAGCTCACCACTAGCGGGAGCGGAAGAGACCCAGTACTTC. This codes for CASSPLAGAEETQYF.

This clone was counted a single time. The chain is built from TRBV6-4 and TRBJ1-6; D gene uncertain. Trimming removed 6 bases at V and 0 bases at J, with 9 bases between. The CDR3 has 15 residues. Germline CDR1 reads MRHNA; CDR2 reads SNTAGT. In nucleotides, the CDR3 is TGTGCCAGCAGGGAGAGGAGCTCCTATAATTCACCCCTCCACTTT. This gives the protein CASRERSSYNSPLHF.

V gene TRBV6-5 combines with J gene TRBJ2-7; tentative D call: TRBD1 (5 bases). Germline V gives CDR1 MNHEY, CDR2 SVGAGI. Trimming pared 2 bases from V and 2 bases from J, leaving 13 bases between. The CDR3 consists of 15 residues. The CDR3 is CASSYTGHETYEQYF. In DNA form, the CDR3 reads TGTGCCAGCAGTTACACAGGACATGAAACCTACGAGCAGTACTTC.

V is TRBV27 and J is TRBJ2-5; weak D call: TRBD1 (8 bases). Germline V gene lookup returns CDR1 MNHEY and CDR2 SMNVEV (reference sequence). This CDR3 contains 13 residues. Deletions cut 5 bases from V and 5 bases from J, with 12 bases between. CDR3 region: CASSAQGGETQYF. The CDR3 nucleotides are TGTGCCAGCAGTGCACAGGGGGGGGAGACCCAGTACTTC.

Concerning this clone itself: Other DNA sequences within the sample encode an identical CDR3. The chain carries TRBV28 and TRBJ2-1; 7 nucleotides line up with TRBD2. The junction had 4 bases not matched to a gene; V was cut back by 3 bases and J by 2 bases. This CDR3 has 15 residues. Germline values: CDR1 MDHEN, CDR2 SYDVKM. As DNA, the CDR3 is TGTGCCAGCAGTTTCCAGCGGGGTGCCTACAATGAGCAGTTCTTC. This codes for CASSFQRGAYNEQFF.

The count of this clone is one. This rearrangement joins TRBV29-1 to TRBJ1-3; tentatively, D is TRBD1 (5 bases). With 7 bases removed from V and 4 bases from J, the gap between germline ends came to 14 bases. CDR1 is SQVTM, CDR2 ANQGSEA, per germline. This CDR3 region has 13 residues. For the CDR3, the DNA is TGCAGCGCTCTCGACAGACCAGGAAACACCATATATTTT. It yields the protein CSALDRPGNTIYF. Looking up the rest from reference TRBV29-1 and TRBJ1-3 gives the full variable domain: SAVISQKPSRDICQRGTSLTIQCQVDSQVTMMFWYRQQPGQSLTLIATANQGSEATYESGFVIDKFPISRPNLTFSTLTVSNMSPEDSSIYLCSALDRPGNTIYFGEGSWLTVV.

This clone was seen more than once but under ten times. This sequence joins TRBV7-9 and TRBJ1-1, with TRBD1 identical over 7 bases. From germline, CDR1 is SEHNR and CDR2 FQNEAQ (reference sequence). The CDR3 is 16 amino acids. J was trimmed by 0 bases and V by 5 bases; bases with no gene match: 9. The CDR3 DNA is TGTGCCAGCAGCCCAGGGGGGAATCCCGTGAACACTGAAGCTTTCTTT. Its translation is CASSPGGNPVNTEAFF. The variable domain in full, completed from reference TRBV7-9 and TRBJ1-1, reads DTGVSQNPRHKITKRGQNVTFRCDPISEHNRLYWYRQTLGQGPEFLTYFQNEAQLEKSRLLSDRFSAERPKGSFSTLEIQRTEQGDSAMYLCASSPGGNPVNTEAFFGQGTRLTVV.

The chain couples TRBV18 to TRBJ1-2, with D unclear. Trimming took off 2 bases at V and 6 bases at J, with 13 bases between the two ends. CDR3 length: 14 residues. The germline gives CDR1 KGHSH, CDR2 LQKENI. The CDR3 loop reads CASSPGGPANGYTF. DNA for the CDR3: TGTGCCAGCTCACCAGGAGGACCCGCAAATGGCTACACCTTC.

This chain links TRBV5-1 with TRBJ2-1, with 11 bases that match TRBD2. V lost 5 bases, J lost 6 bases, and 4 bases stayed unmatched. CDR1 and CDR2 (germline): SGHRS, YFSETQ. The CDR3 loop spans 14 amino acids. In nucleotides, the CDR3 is TGCGCCAGCAGTACCGGGACTAGCGGCAATGAGCAGTTCTTC. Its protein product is CASSTGTSGNEQFF. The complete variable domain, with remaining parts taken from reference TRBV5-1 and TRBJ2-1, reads KAGVTQTPRYLIKTRGQQVTLSCSPISGHRSVSWYQQTPGQGLQFLFEYFSETQRNKGNFPGRFSGRQFSNSRSEMNVSTLELGDSALYLCASSTGTSGNEQFFGPGTRLTVL.

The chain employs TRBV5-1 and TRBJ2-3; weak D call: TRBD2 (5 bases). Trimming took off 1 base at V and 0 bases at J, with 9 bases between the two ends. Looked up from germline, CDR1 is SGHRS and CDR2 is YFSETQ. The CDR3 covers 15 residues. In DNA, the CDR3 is TGCGCCAGCAGCTTGAGGAGGCATAGCACAGATACGCAGTATTTT. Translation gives CASSLRRHSTDTQYF.

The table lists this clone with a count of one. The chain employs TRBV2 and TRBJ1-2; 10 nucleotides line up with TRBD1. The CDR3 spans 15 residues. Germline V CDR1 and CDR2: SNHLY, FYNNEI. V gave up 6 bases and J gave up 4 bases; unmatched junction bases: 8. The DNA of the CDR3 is TGTGCCAGCAGCTCCGGGACAGGGGTTCGCTATGGCTACACCTTC. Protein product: CASSSGTGVRYGYTF.

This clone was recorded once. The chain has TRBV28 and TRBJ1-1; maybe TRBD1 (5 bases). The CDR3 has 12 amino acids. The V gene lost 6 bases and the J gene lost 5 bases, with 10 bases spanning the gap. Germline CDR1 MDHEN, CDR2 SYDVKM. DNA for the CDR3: TGTGCCAGCAGGGGGGGGATGACTGAAGCTTTCTTT. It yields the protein CASRGGMTEAFF.

CDR3 loop: CAWSGQGRNTEAFF. As DNA, the CDR3 is TGTGCCTGGAGTGGACAGGGCAGGAACACTGAAGCTTTCTTT. The rearrangement joins TRBV30 to TRBJ1-1; the match to TRBD1 covers 7 bases. This CDR3 contains 14 residues. V trimming: 1 base; J trimming: 1 base; junction bases outside the gene matches: 3. Germline V CDR1 and CDR2: GTSNPN, SVGIG (reference sequence).

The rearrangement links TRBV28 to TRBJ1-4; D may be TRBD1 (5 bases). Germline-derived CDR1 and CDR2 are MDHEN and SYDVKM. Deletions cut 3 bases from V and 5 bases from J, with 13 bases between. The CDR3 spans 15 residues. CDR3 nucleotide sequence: TGTGCCAGCAGTTTGTCGAGCAGGGCGAATGAAAAACTGTTTTTT. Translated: CASSLSSRANEKLFF.

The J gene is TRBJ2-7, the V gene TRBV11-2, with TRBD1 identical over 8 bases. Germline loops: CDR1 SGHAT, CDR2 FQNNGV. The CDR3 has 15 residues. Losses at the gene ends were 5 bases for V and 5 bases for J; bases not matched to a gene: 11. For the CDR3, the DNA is TGTGCCAGCAGCCCCCGGGGGACAGGCTTCGACGAGCAGTACTTC. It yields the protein CASSPRGTGFDEQYF. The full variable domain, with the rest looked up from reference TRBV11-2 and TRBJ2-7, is EAGVAQSPRYKIIEKRQSVAFWCNPISGHATLYWYQQILGQGPKLLIQFQNNGVVDDSQLPKDRFSAERLKGVDSTLKIQPAKLEDSAVYLCASSPRGTGFDEQYFGPGTRLTVT.

CDR3 nucleotides: TGCAGCGCACAGGGCCTCGGTACTGAAGCTTTCTTT. It specifies CSAQGLGTEAFF. The chain has TRBV29-1 and TRBJ1-1, with a tentative D call TRBD1 (6 bases). With 7 bases removed from V and 5 bases from J, the gap between germline ends came to 14 bases. CDR1 SQVTM and CDR2 ANQGSEA come from the germline V gene. This CDR3 contains 12 residues.

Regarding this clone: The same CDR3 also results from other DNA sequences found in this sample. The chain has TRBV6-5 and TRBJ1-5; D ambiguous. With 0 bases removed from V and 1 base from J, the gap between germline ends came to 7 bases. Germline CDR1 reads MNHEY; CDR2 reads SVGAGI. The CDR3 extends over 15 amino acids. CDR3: CASSYSRVSNQPQHF. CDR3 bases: TGTGCCAGCAGTTACTCGAGGGTAAGCAATCAGCCCCAGCATTTT.

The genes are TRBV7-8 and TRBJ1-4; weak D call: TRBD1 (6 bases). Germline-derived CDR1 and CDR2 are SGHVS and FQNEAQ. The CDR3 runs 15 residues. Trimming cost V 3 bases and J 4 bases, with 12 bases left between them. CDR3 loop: CASSFRGGYNEKLFF. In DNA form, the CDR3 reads TGTGCCAGCAGCTTCAGGGGCGGCTATAATGAAAAACTGTTTTTT. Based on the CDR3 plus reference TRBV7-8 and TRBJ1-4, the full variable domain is GAGVSQSPRYKVAKRGQDVALRCDPISGHVSLFWYQQALGQGPEFLTYFQNEAQLDKSGLPSDRFFAERPEGSVSTLKIQRTQQEDSAVYLCASSFRGGYNEKLFFGSGTQLSVL.

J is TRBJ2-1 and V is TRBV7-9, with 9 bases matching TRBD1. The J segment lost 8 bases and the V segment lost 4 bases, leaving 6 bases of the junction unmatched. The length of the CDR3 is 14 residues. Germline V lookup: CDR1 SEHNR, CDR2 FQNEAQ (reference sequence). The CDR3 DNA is TGTGCCAGCAGCTCGACAGGGGGTAGGGATGAGCAGTTCTTC. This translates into CASSSTGGRDEQFF.

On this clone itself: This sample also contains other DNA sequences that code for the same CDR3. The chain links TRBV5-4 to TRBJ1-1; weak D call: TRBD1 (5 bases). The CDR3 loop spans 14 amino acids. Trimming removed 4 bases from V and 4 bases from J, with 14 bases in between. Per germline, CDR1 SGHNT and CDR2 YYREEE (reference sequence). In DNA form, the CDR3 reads TGTGCCAGCAGCCCCCGGGGGGTGGGCACTGAAGCTTTCTTT. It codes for CASSPRGVGTEAFF.

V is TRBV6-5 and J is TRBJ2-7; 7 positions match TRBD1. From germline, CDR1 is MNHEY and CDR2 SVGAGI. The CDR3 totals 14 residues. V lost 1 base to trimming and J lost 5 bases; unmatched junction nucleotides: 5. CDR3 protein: CASSYYRGRDEQYF. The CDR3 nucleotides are TGTGCCAGCAGTTACTATAGGGGGCGGGACGAGCAGTACTTC.

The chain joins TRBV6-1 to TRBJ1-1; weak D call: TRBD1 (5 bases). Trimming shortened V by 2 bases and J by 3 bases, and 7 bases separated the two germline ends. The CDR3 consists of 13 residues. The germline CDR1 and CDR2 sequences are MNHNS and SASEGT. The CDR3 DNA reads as TGTGCCAGCAGTGAAAACAGGCACACTGAAGCTTTCTTT. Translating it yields CASSENRHTEAFF.

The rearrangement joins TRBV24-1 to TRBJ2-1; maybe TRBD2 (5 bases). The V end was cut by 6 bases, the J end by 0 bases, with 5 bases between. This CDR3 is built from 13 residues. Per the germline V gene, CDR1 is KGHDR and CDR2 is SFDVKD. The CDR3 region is CATSSGSYNEQFF. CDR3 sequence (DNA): TGTGCCACCAGTAGCGGCTCCTACAATGAGCAGTTCTTC.